The T cell receptor beta chain described here comes from a study of T cells in Graves' hyperthyroidism and ophthalmopathy. Authors of the study amplified TCR beta CDR3 regions from RNA transcripts. The HTBI primer set served for first-round RT-PCR of the TCR CDR3. TCRdb fed the multiplex PCR reads into MiXCR, producing one record per CDR3 protein. The sample carries about 290,000 distinct CDR3 sequences, approximately 16% recorded once. CDR1 SGHTA and CDR2 FQGNSA come from the germline V gene. V trimming: 6 bases; J trimming: 10 bases; junction bases outside the gene matches: 14. CDR3 length: 15 amino acids. In patients aged 18 to 65, hyperthyroidism was newly diagnosed, with duration under 2 months. Exclusions: uncontrolled infection, other autoimmune disease, pregnancy, lactation. PBMCs were obtained from roughly 10 ml fresh peripheral blood. Ten or more counts support this clonotype. Its antigen is still unknown.

The study, taken as a whole, reports: By a 13 V-J model, ophthalmopathy was set apart from stable hyperthyroidism.

Sample: blood. The TCR sequence derives from a woman aged 45-65 years with Graves' hyperthyroidism that later progressed to Graves' ophthalmopathy. The chain combines TRBV7-2 with TRBJ1-4, with TRBD1 identical over 7 bases. The CDR3: CASRGTGVGAGKLFF. CDR3 nucleotide sequence: TGTGCCAGCAGGGGAACAGGGGTCGGTGCGGGAAAACTGTTTTTT.